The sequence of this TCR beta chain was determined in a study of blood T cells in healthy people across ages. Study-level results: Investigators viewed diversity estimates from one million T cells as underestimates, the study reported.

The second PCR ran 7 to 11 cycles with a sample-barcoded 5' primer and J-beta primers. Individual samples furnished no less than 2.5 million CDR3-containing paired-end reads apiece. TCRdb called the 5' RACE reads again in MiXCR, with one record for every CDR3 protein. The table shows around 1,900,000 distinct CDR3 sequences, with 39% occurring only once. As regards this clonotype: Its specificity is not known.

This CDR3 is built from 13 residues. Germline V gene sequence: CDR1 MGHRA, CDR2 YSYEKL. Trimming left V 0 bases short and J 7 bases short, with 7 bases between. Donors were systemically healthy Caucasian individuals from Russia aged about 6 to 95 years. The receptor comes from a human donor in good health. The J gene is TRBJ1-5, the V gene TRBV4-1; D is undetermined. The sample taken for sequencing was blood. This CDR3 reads CASSQDPRQPQHF. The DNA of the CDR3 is TGCGCCAGCAGCCAAGATCCCCGGCAGCCCCAGCATTTT.